These 18 T cell receptor beta chains were all obtained from the same sample, sequenced in a study of blood T cell repertoires in COVID-19. Using immunoSEQ multiplex PCR, the repertoire was profiled, and TCRdb retains in-frame clones only, with some absent. The sample holds around 210,000 clones; approximately 85% are singletons and the top ten take 4.5% to 5.5%. Sequenced input: peripheral blood. The receptors stem from a man aged 50-59 years with COVID-19, enrolled during active disease.

This clone was observed a few times. Other DNA sequences in the same sample also yield this CDR3. V and J are TRBV7-9 and TRBJ2-7, with 11 bases fitting TRBD1. From germline, CDR1 is SEHNR and CDR2 FQNEAQ (reference sequence). V lost 5 bases to trimming and J lost 0 bases; unmatched junction nucleotides: 6. This CDR3 has 16 amino acids. The CDR3 DNA reads as TGTGCCAGCAGCCAGGGACAGGGGGTTCCCTCCTACGAGCAGTACTTC. Translating it yields CASSQGQGVPSYEQYF.

V gene TRBV7-9 combines with J gene TRBJ2-5; perhaps TRBD1 as D (7 bases). The CDR3 is 15 residues long. The V end lost 1 base, the J end lost 5 bases, and 14 bases lay between the germline ends. Germline loops: CDR1 SEHNR, CDR2 FQNEAQ (reference sequence). In DNA form, the CDR3 reads TGTGCCAGCAGCTTAGTAGGGGGCGCGGGGGAGACCCAGTACTTC. Translation gives CASSLVGGAGETQYF.

The gene calls are TRBV24-1 and TRBJ2-1, with TRBD1 as a possible D gene (6 bases). V lost 12 bases, J lost 7 bases, and 12 bases lay in between. The CDR3 is made up of 11 amino acids. Germline CDR1 and CDR2: KGHDR and SFDVKD. The CDR3 region has the DNA TGTGCCGACTGGGGGACAAATGAGCAGTTCTTC. It is translated as CADWGTNEQFF.

The genes are TRBV18 and TRBJ2-5; TRBD2 agrees at 9 bases. The CDR3 consists of 18 residues. Unmatched junction bases numbered 14, after V lost 2 bases and J lost 4 bases. Germline CDR1 reads KGHSH; CDR2 reads LQKENI. The CDR3 region has the DNA TGTGCCAGCTCACCATCCCTGCGGATAGCGGGGGCTCGAGAGACCCAGTACTTC. This encodes CASSPSLRIAGARETQYF.

This clone appeared once. V usage is TRBV6-5 and J usage is TRBJ1-4; no reliable D call. Germline V lookup: CDR1 MNHEY, CDR2 SVGAGI. V lost 6 bases and J lost 8, with 16 bases in between. The CDR3 has 14 residues. As DNA, the CDR3 is TGTGCCAGCAGCCTTGTTAGGCTGAGGGAAAAACTGTTTTTT. Its protein is CASSLVRLREKLFF.

This chain connects TRBV5-1 to TRBJ2-7, with D maybe TRBD1 (6 bases). V lost 3 bases, J lost 3 bases, and 16 bases lay in between. Germline V gene data show CDR1 as SGHRS and CDR2 as YFSETQ. This CDR3 is built from 15 residues. The CDR3 region has the DNA TGCGCCAGCAGCTCGGGACACAATGATGGCTACGAGCAGTACTTC. Its translation is CASSSGHNDGYEQYF. Full variable domain (missing parts from reference TRBV5-1 and TRBJ2-7): KAGVTQTPRYLIKTRGQQVTLSCSPISGHRSVSWYQQTPGQGLQFLFEYFSETQRNKGNFPGRFSGRQFSNSRSEMNVSTLELGDSALYLCASSSGHNDGYEQYFGPGTRLTVT.

The chain couples TRBV28 to TRBJ2-1; D is perhaps TRBD2 (5 bases). Germline V CDR1 and CDR2: MDHEN, SYDVKM. Trimming stripped 8 bases from V and 3 bases from J, with 8 bases between. This CDR3 is 12 amino acids long. The CDR3 here is CASAGNYNEQFF. CDR3 DNA: TGTGCCAGCGCCGGGAACTACAATGAGCAGTTCTTC.

V gene TRBV4-3 combines with J gene TRBJ2-3; 10 bases agree with TRBD1. The length of the CDR3 is 16 residues. Trimming cost V 1 base and J 5 bases; bases outside gene matches: 6. From germline, CDR1 is LGHNA and CDR2 YSLEER. CDR3 sequence: CASSQGTGGNGDTQYF. CDR3 in DNA: TGCGCCAGCAGCCAAGGGACAGGGGGAAACGGAGATACGCAGTATTTT.

This clone was seen a handful of times. The chain has TRBV12-3 or TRBV12-4 and TRBJ1-6; no firm D call. Trimming left V 9 bases short and J 0 bases short, with 6 bases between. The CDR3 runs 13 residues. CDR3 DNA sequence: TGTGCCAGTCGGAGCTCCTATAATTCACCCCTCCACTTT. Translating it yields CASRSSYNSPLHF.

V and J are TRBV3-1 (or the pseudogene TRBV3-2) and TRBJ2-1; 7 bases fit TRBD2. Germline V gene data show CDR1 as LGHDT and CDR2 as YNNKEL (reference sequence). V lost 0 bases and J lost 0; bases outside the gene matches: 5. The CDR3 has 17 residues. In DNA form, the CDR3 reads TGTGCCAGCAGCCAAGATCTCTGGGGGGGCTCCTACAATGAGCAGTTCTTC. Protein sequence: CASSQDLWGGSYNEQFF.

The chain has TRBV5-1 and TRBJ1-1; D is uncertain. Trimming took off 4 bases at V and 1 base at J, with 14 bases between the two ends. Germline CDR1 is SGHRS and CDR2 is YFSETQ. The CDR3 extends over 15 amino acids. CDR3: CASSLSGMGNTEAFF. The DNA for the CDR3 is TGCGCCAGCAGCCTGTCCGGGATGGGGAACACTGAAGCTTTCTTT.

This chain links TRBV7-9 with TRBJ2-5; TRBD2 matches 10 bases. V lost 2 bases to trimming and J lost 1 base; unmatched junction nucleotides: 1. CDR3 length: 15 amino acids. CDR1 and CDR2 (germline): SEHNR, FQNEAQ (reference sequence). CDR3 protein: CASSLTSGVQETQYF. Written as DNA, the CDR3 is TGTGCCAGCAGCTTAACTAGCGGGGTCCAAGAGACCCAGTACTTC.

This sequence joins TRBV18 and TRBJ2-5; 9 bases agree with TRBD1. The CDR3 sequence is 15 residues long. V dropped 4 bases and J dropped 4; count of bases not matched to a gene: 7. Germline V gene lookup returns CDR1 KGHSH and CDR2 LQKENI. CDR3 sequence (DNA): TGTGCCAGCTCACTCTTAACGGGACAGGGAGAGACCCAGTACTTC. Translated: CASSLLTGQGETQYF.

V and J are TRBV24-1 and TRBJ1-2, with D possibly TRBD1 on 5 matching bases. The CDR3 spans 18 residues. The germline CDR1 and CDR2 sequences are KGHDR and SFDVKD. Trimming pared 4 bases from V and 4 bases from J, leaving 24 bases between. This chain's CDR3 is CATSDASTQRGGFYGYTF. The CDR3 DNA sequence: TGTGCCACCAGTGACGCCTCCACCCAGCGCGGGGGTTTCTATGGCTACACCTTC.

The V call is TRBV30, the J call TRBJ2-1; D might be TRBD2 (7 bases). Germline V gene lookup returns CDR1 GTSNPN and CDR2 SVGIG (reference sequence). V was pared by 0 bases and J by 0 bases, with 12 bases between. CDR3 length equals 16 residues. CDR3 region: CAWSVRGARSYNEQFF. Written as DNA, the CDR3 is TGTGCCTGGAGTGTACGGGGGGCCCGCTCCTACAATGAGCAGTTCTTC. The variable domain in full, completed from reference TRBV30 and TRBJ2-1, reads SQTIHQWPATLVQPVGSPLSLECTVEGTSNPNLYWYRQAAGRGLQLLFYSVGIGQISSEVPQNLSASRPQDRQFILSSKKLLLSDSGFYLCAWSVRGARSYNEQFFGPGTRLTVL.

This clone was seen only a few times. The chain recombines TRBV2 with TRBJ1-5; D remains ambiguous. Between the trimmed V and J ends, which lost 5 bases and 4 bases, there was a span of 6 bases. CDR3 size: 12 residues. Looked up from germline, CDR1 is SNHLY and CDR2 is FYNNEI. CDR3 amino acids: CASSIQNQPQHF. CDR3 DNA: TGTGCCAGCAGTATACAAAATCAGCCCCAGCATTTT. Full variable domain (rest looked up from reference TRBV2 and TRBJ1-5): EPEVTQTPSHQVTQMGQEVILRCVPISNHLYFYWYRQILGQKVEFLVSFYNNEISEKSEIFDDQFSVERPDGSNFTLKIRSTKLEDSAMYFCASSIQNQPQHFGDGTRLSIL.

This clone was counted only a few times. The chain couples TRBV5-5 to TRBJ2-3; 13 bases match TRBD2. The CDR3 totals 18 residues. V gave up 4 bases and J gave up 0 bases; unmatched junction bases: 8. Germline V lookup: CDR1 SGHKS, CDR2 YYEKEE (reference sequence). This chain's CDR3 is CASSLRTSGGFSTDTQYF. The CDR3 coding sequence is TGTGCCAGCAGCCTCCGGACTAGCGGGGGATTTAGCACAGATACGCAGTATTTT. Looking up the rest from reference TRBV5-5 and TRBJ2-3 gives the full variable domain: DAGVTQSPTHLIKTRGQQVTLRCSPISGHKSVSWYQQVLGQGPQFIFQYYEKEERGRGNFPDRFSARQFPNYSSELNVNALLLGDSALYLCASSLRTSGGFSTDTQYFGPGTRLTVL.

As regards this clone: Other DNA sequences within the sample encode an identical CDR3. This rearrangement joins TRBV12-3 or TRBV12-4 to TRBJ1-2; D unclear. V was trimmed by 5 bases and J by 2 bases, leaving 3 bases between them. The CDR3 is 11 amino acids. Here the CDR3 reads CASSGNYGYTF. CDR3 nucleotides: TGTGCCAGCAGTGGCAACTATGGCTACACCTTC.